Reported below is one TCR beta chain. Assay used: immunoSEQ multiplex PCR; TCRdb lists only in-frame clones, some missing. The sample lists about 140,000 clones; 80% to 95% were seen once. The sample belongs to a study of T cell responses to AZD1222 COVID-19 vaccine. Trimming stripped 3 bases from V and 4 bases from J, with 17 bases between. Germline V gene lookup returns CDR1 DFQATT and CDR2 SNEGSKA (reference sequence). CDR3 length equals 15 residues. V is TRBV20-1 and J is TRBJ2-3, with D possibly being TRBD1 or TRBD2 (6 bases each). The input for sequencing was peripheral blood, taken 28 days after the second AZD1222 dose. The receptor was isolated from an adult who received the AZD1222 COVID-19 vaccine. CDR3 loop: CSASQGTAVADTQYF. CDR3 bases: TGCAGTGCTAGTCAGGGGACTGCGGTAGCAGATACGCAGTATTTT.